This TCR beta chain was recovered during a study of blood T cell repertoires in COVID-19. Study background: Sources were T cells, B-cell-depleted T cells, or PBMCs; the material itself was cDNA or gDNA.

From germline, CDR1 is SEHNR and CDR2 FQNEAQ (reference sequence). V gave up 3 bases and J gave up 3 bases, with 14 bases separating them. This CDR3 has 15 amino acids. Profiled with immunoSEQ multiplex PCR; TCRdb holds only in-frame clones, not every one. The data contain approximately 260,000 clones, roughly nine tenths of them singletons. Across 20 to 25 US areas, participants ranged in age from about 18 to 89 years. Participant-given clinical history determined each cohort assignment. The V and J genes are TRBV7-9 and TRBJ1-2; weak D call: TRBD1 (6 bases). The clonotype originates from a woman aged 55-70 years who had recovered from COVID-19. Sequencing input: PBMCs or T cells enriched from blood (not recorded which). The CDR3 protein is CASSFSAWTDYGYTF. The CDR3, as DNA: TGTGCCAGCAGCTTTTCTGCATGGACAGACTATGGCTACACCTTC.